Listed here are 17 T cell receptor beta chains from one sample, sequenced in a study of blood T cell repertoires in COVID-19. Sequencing was performed with immunoSEQ multiplex PCR; in TCRdb, only in-frame clones are kept and a portion is missing. The data contain approximately 89,000 clones, about 80% of them singletons. Sequenced input: peripheral blood. These receptors were obtained from a man between 65 and 80 years old with acute or convalescent COVID-19.

The J gene is TRBJ2-4, the V gene TRBV18; D perhaps matches TRBD2 (7 bases). Germline V gene data show CDR1 as KGHSH and CDR2 as LQKENI. The CDR3 spans 16 residues. Deletions cut 5 bases from V and 2 bases from J, with 16 bases between. The CDR3 reads CASSTRGGQSKNIQYF. The DNA of the CDR3 is TGTGCCAGCTCAACTAGGGGGGGCCAGTCCAAAAACATTCAGTACTTC.

The V gene is TRBV15, the J gene TRBJ1-2; D perhaps matches TRBD1 (6 bases). The CDR3 extends over 14 amino acids. The V gene's germline CDR1 is LNHNV and CDR2 YYDKDF (reference sequence). V dropped 3 bases and J dropped 7 bases, with 15 bases sitting between them. CDR3 DNA sequence: TGTGCCACCAGCAGTGAGACAGGCTCAGGTGGCTACACCTTC. It translates to CATSSETGSGGYTF.

J is TRBJ2-2 and V is TRBV5-4; D unclear. Trimming pared 3 bases from V and 4 bases from J, leaving 10 bases between. Germline V gene lookup returns CDR1 SGHNT and CDR2 YYREEE (reference sequence). CDR3 length equals 14 residues. For the CDR3, the DNA is TGTGCCAGCAGCTCTCCCCCCTCCACCGGGGAGCTGTTTTTT. Its translation is CASSSPPSTGELFF.

V and J are TRBV5-1 and TRBJ2-2; 7 bases are a match to TRBD1. CDR3 length equals 16 residues. The germline V gene has CDR1 SGHRS and CDR2 YFSETQ. Unmatched junction bases numbered 6, after V lost 4 bases and J lost 0 bases. CDR3 coding DNA: TGCGCCAGCAGCCTGGACAGGTCAGCGAACACCGGGGAGCTGTTTTTT. Translated, it gives CASSLDRSANTGELFF.

The chain is built from TRBV5-1 and TRBJ2-3, with 11 bases identical to TRBD1. The trim removed 4 bases at V and 0 bases at J, leaving 4 bases unmatched. The germline V gene has CDR1 SGHRS and CDR2 YFSETQ. The CDR3 has 16 amino acids. The CDR3 DNA reads as TGCGCCAGCAGCCGGGACAGGGGGGATAGCACAGATACGCAGTATTTT. Translating gives CASSRDRGDSTDTQYF.

The V call is TRBV5-1, the J call TRBJ2-3, with D unclear. V lost 5 bases to trimming and J lost 1 base, with 11 bases between them. The CDR3 spans 14 residues. Germline CDR1 reads SGHRS; CDR2 reads YFSETQ. Written as DNA, the CDR3 is TGCGCCAGCAGACCAGGAATGGGCACAGATACGCAGTATTTT. It translates to CASRPGMGTDTQYF.

This sequence joins TRBV5-1 and TRBJ1-6, with 7 bases identical to TRBD1. The CDR3 is 16 amino acids. Looked up from germline, CDR1 is SGHRS and CDR2 is YFSETQ. V was clipped by 0 bases and J by 12 bases; unmatched bases: 12. Written as DNA, the CDR3 is TGCGCCAGCAGCTTGGTTCCGACAGGGCCGAACGGACCCCTCCACTTT. Protein sequence: CASSLVPTGPNGPLHF.

The chain couples TRBV19 to TRBJ2-5; 14 nucleotides agree with TRBD2. CDR3 size: 15 residues. The junction had 6 bases not matched to a gene; V was cut back by 7 bases and J by 5 bases. Germline CDR1 and CDR2: LNHDA and SQIVND (reference sequence). In DNA form, the CDR3 reads TGTGCCAGTACACGACTAGCGGGAGGGCCGGAGACCCAGTACTTC. The encoded protein is CASTRLAGGPETQYF.

J is TRBJ1-5 and V is TRBV15; D uncertain. V was clipped by 5 bases and J by 2 bases, with 13 bases between them. CDR1 LNHNV and CDR2 YYDKDF come from the germline V gene (reference sequence). The CDR3 runs to 15 residues. CDR3 sequence: CATSGRGSGNQPQHF. The CDR3 DNA sequence: TGTGCCACCAGCGGACGAGGGTCCGGCAATCAGCCCCAGCATTTT.

The chain couples TRBV6-1 to TRBJ2-7, with 8 bases that match TRBD1. Germline CDR1 and CDR2: MNHNS and SASEGT. V dropped 1 base and J dropped 4; count of bases not matched to a gene: 3. The CDR3 runs 14 residues. The CDR3 loop is CASSEEGTGYEQYF. The CDR3 DNA reads TGTGCCAGCAGTGAAGAAGGGACAGGTTACGAGCAGTACTTC.

The gene calls are TRBV4-3 and TRBJ1-6; D ambiguous. This CDR3 region has 15 residues. Trimming left V 1 base short and J 6 bases short, with 10 bases between. CDR1 and CDR2 from the germline V gene are LGHNA and YSLEER. The chain's CDR3 is CASSQAEGFNSPLHF. The CDR3 DNA is TGCGCCAGCAGCCAAGCGGAGGGCTTTAATTCACCCCTCCACTTT.

This chain joins TRBV11-2 and TRBJ1-1; TRBD1 might be the D (5 bases). V was cut by 3 bases and J by 8 bases, with 7 bases left in between. Germline V CDR1 and CDR2: SGHAT, FQNNGV. The CDR3 length is 11 residues. The CDR3 protein is CASSLTDEAFF. The CDR3 DNA is TGTGCCAGCAGCTTGACAGACGAAGCTTTCTTT.

The chain couples TRBV19 to TRBJ2-7, with 12 bases fitting TRBD2. The V gene's germline CDR1 is LNHDA and CDR2 SQIVND (reference sequence). This CDR3 region has 15 residues. Trimming cost V 3 bases and J 3 bases; bases outside gene matches: 3. This chain's CDR3 is CASSISSGRGYEQYF. The CDR3 bases are TGTGCCAGTAGTATCTCTAGCGGGAGGGGCTACGAGCAGTACTTC.

This chain uses TRBV4-2 with TRBJ1-4; D is uncertain. Germline V gives CDR1 LGHNA, CDR2 YNFKEQ. V lost 4 bases to trimming and J lost 2 bases, with 17 bases between them. The CDR3 contains 17 residues. The chain's CDR3 is CASSLPEGPGTNEKLFF. CDR3 DNA: TGTGCCAGCAGCCTCCCAGAGGGCCCCGGGACTAATGAAAAACTGTTTTTT.

The rearrangement links TRBV6-5 to TRBJ1-1, with D maybe TRBD1 (5 bases). The CDR3 has 12 amino acids. Deletions cut 6 bases from V and 11 bases from J, with 16 bases between. CDR1 and CDR2 from the germline V gene are MNHEY and SVGAGI. CDR3 coding DNA: TGTGCCAGCAGCCCGTTGGGGAGGGACGCTTTCTTT. Encoded protein: CASSPLGRDAFF.

The V gene is TRBV27, the J gene TRBJ2-2, with TRBD1 matching 10 bases. V was clipped by 3 bases and J by 5 bases; unmatched bases: 3. CDR3 size: 15 residues. Germline V gene sequence: CDR1 MNHEY, CDR2 SMNVEV (reference sequence). The CDR3 nucleotides read TGTGCCAGCAGTTTCGACAGGGGGCAAACCGGGGAGCTGTTTTTT. Protein sequence: CASSFDRGQTGELFF.

V usage is TRBV12-3 or TRBV12-4 and J usage is TRBJ1-4; no definite D call. Trimming took 3 bases from V and 5 from J, leaving 7 bases between them. The CDR3 runs 13 residues. Here the CDR3 reads CASSFRWNEKLFF. The CDR3 bases are TGTGCCAGCAGTTTTCGGTGGAATGAAAAACTGTTTTTT.